These T cell receptor beta chains were read from a single sample in a study of T cells in Graves' hyperthyroidism and ophthalmopathy. TCRdb fed the multiplex PCR reads into MiXCR, producing one record per CDR3 protein. Of some 490,000 distinct CDR3 sequences listed, 15% to 20% are singletons. Input material: blood. The source is a woman aged 25 to 39 with Graves' ophthalmopathy. Both conserved end residues are part of each CDR3. The order of the fields is clone size, V gene, J gene, D gene, CDR3 protein, CDR3 DNA. The D gene is left open where the match is weak. Rows may omit the clone size; those that give it use once, few, many or a size class.

>many|TRBV11-2|TRBJ2-7|TRBD2
CASSLDDLAGGYEQYF
TGTGCCAGCAGCTTAGATGATTTAGCGGGAGGCTACGAGCAGTACTTC
>few|TRBV27|TRBJ2-1|TRBD2
CASAREGVDEQFF
TGTGCCAGCGCCCGGGAGGGCGTGGATGAGCAGTTCTTC
>NA|TRBV7-3|TRBJ2-1|TRBD1
CASRDRVGDEQFF
TGTGCCAGCAGGGACAGGGTTGGAGATGAGCAGTTCTTC
>NA|TRBV19|TRBJ1-4|TRBD1
CASKRTGDEKLFF
TGTGCCAGTAAGAGGACAGGGGATGAAAAACTGTTTTTT
>many|TRBV6-1|TRBJ2-2|NA
CASRAGELFF
TGTGCCAGCAGAGCCGGGGAGCTGTTTTTT
>many|TRBV2|TRBJ1-5|TRBD1
CASSEAGTDNQPQHF
TGTGCCAGCAGTGAAGCCGGGACAGACAATCAGCCCCAGCATTTT
>few|TRBV30|TRBJ2-3|NA
CAWNIGGQDTQYF
TGTGCCTGGAACATTGGGGGGCAAGATACGCAGTATTTT
>few|TRBV2|TRBJ2-1|NA
CASSDGGYIYEQFF
TGTGCCAGCAGTGATGGGGGGTATATATATGAGCAGTTCTTC
>NA|TRBV20-1|TRBJ1-3|NA
CSALQGNGNTIYF
TGCAGTGCTCTCCAGGGAAACGGAAACACCATATATTTT
>many|TRBV20-1|TRBJ1-2|NA
CSARVPGEGYGYTF
TGCAGTGCTAGAGTGCCGGGGGAGGGCTATGGCTACACCTTC
>many|TRBV3-1|TRBJ2-2|NA
CASSQGRFGTGELFF
TGTGCCAGCAGCCAAGGAAGGTTCGGCACCGGGGAGCTGTTTTTT
>few|TRBV28|TRBJ2-2|NA
CASRHTNTGELFF
TGTGCCAGCAGGCATACGAACACCGGGGAGCTGTTTTTT
>many|TRBV18|TRBJ2-1|TRBD2
CASSSGAAGTSGSEQFF
TGTGCCAGCTCTAGCGGGGCGGCCGGGACTAGCGGGAGTGAGCAGTTCTTC
>many|TRBV18|TRBJ2-3|TRBD2
CASSPRLAGESDTQYF
TGTGCCAGCTCACCGCGACTAGCGGGAGAGTCAGATACGCAGTATTTT
>NA|TRBV5-1|TRBJ2-5|NA
CASSLYRAETQYF
TGCGCCAGCAGTTTGTACAGGGCAGAGACCCAGTACTTC
>few|TRBV20-1|TRBJ1-6|NA
CSAATDRTWSPLHF
TGCAGTGCTGCGACTGACAGGACTTGGTCACCCCTCCACTTT
>many|TRBV28|TRBJ2-3|TRBD1
CASSSTNRGADTQYF
TGTGCCAGCAGTTCCACAAACAGGGGTGCAGATACGCAGTATTTT
>many|TRBV2|TRBJ2-5|TRBD1
CASSEGSGGNQETQYF
TGTGCCAGCAGTGAAGGGTCAGGGGGTAATCAAGAGACCCAGTACTTC
>NA|TRBV20-1|TRBJ1-2|NA
CSASTGDGPSGYTF
TGCAGTGCTTCTACTGGCGACGGACCCAGTGGCTACACCTTC
>few|TRBV7-2|TRBJ1-2|NA
CASSLDTGAYGYTF
TGTGCCAGCAGCTTAGATACGGGGGCCTATGGCTACACCTTC
>many|TRBV18|TRBJ1-5|TRBD1
CASRGTGDQPQHF
TGTGCCAGCCGCGGGACAGGGGATCAGCCCCAGCATTTT
>NA|TRBV6-2/TRBV6-3|TRBJ1-6|NA
CASSYPDYSPLHF
TGTGCCAGCAGTTACCCCGACTATTCACCCCTCCACTTT
>few|TRBV29-1|TRBJ2-1|NA
CSGSTSYNEQFF
TGCAGCGGATCCACCTCCTACAATGAGCAGTTCTTC
>NA|TRBV15|TRBJ1-2|NA
CATSRVSPRYGYTF
TGTGCCACCAGCAGAGTTTCGCCCCGCTATGGCTACACCTTC
>many|TRBV7-6|TRBJ2-1|TRBD2
CASSSLAGDNEQFF
TGTGCCAGCAGTTCGCTAGCGGGGGACAATGAGCAGTTCTTC
>many|TRBV3-1|TRBJ1-4|NA
CASSQGGRMNEKLFF
TGTGCCAGCAGCCAAGGGGGACGGATGAATGAAAAACTGTTTTTT
>NA|TRBV6-5|TRBJ1-1|TRBD1
CASSYSTGLNTEAFF
TGTGCCAGCAGTTACTCGACAGGGTTGAACACTGAAGCTTTCTTT
>NA|TRBV25-1|TRBJ2-1|TRBD2
CASSEWRGDSYDEQFF
TGTGCCAGCAGTGAATGGCGGGGGGACTCCTACGATGAGCAGTTCTTC
>many|TRBV20-1|TRBJ2-1|NA
CSARHSNEQFF
TGCAGTGCTAGACACTCCAATGAGCAGTTCTTC
>NA|TRBV6-5|TRBJ2-7|NA
CASSYRWDFIGGQYF
TGTGCCAGCAGTTACCGCTGGGACTTTATAGGCGGGCAGTACTTC
>NA|TRBV20-1|TRBJ2-1|TRBD2
CSLAGGPFEQFF
TGCAGCCTAGCGGGAGGGCCATTTGAGCAGTTCTTC
>NA|TRBV19|TRBJ1-6|TRBD1
CASSTGGDSPLHF
TGTGCCAGTTCGACAGGGGGAGATTCACCCCTCCACTTT
>many|TRBV18|TRBJ2-3|NA
CASSPRTDTQYF
TGTGCCAGCTCACCGAGGACAGATACGCAGTATTTT
>NA|TRBV12-3/TRBV12-4|TRBJ2-1|TRBD2
CASSPLFLRREGGGDEQFF
TGTGCCAGCAGCCCCCTTTTTCTCCGGCGGGAGGGCGGGGGGGATGAGCAGTTCTTC
>many|TRBV29-1|TRBJ2-5|TRBD2
CSAEPKPLGEAGEETQYF
TGCAGCGCCGAACCAAAACCTCTGGGTGAAGCGGGAGAGGAGACCCAGTACTTC
>many|TRBV28|TRBJ2-1|NA
CASSFAGRDYNEQFF
TGTGCCAGCAGTTTTGCCGGGCGGGACTACAATGAGCAGTTCTTC
>NA|TRBV6-1|TRBJ2-2|NA
CASSPTGRKNTGELFF
TGTGCCAGCAGCCCCACGGGAAGAAAAAACACCGGGGAGCTGTTTTTT
>NA|TRBV4-3|TRBJ1-2|TRBD1
CASSQVVRDRQNYGYTF
TGCGCCAGCAGCCAAGTAGTGAGGGACAGACAAAACTATGGCTACACCTTC
>few|TRBV2|TRBJ2-1|TRBD2
CASSESTSGSYEQFF
TGTGCCAGCAGTGAAAGCACTAGCGGGAGCTATGAGCAGTTCTTC
>few|TRBV19|TRBJ1-5|NA
CASSDRSYRVPQHF
TGTGCCAGTAGTGATAGAAGTTACAGGGTCCCCCAGCATTTT
>NA|TRBV5-6|TRBJ2-3|TRBD2
CASSLELGSGSDTQYF
TGTGCCAGCAGCTTGGAGTTAGGGAGCGGGAGTGATACGCAGTATTTT
>many|TRBV28|TRBJ1-1|TRBD1
CACRTGGMNTEAFF
TGTGCCTGCAGAACAGGGGGAATGAACACTGAAGCTTTCTTT
>NA|TRBV9|TRBJ2-7|NA
CASSVAEGGYEQYF
TGTGCCAGCAGCGTAGCGGAAGGCGGCTACGAGCAGTACTTC
>NA|TRBV9|TRBJ2-7|NA
CASSSRGDKRALEQYF
TGTGCCAGCAGCTCCCGGGGGGACAAAAGGGCCCTGGAGCAGTACTTC
>NA|TRBV25-1|TRBJ1-5|TRBD1
CASSEAGTGCQPQHF
TGTGCCAGCAGTGAAGCCGGGACAGGGTGTCAGCCCCAGCATTTT
>few|TRBV30|TRBJ1-5|NA
CAWSGPGFHPQHF
TGTGCCTGGAGTGGGCCCGGATTTCACCCCCAGCATTTT
>few|TRBV25-1|TRBJ2-1|TRBD2
CASKGLANTYNEQFF
TGTGCCAGCAAGGGACTAGCGAACACCTACAATGAGCAGTTCTTC
>few|TRBV14|TRBJ2-3|TRBD1
CASSRGTGGMADTQYF
TGTGCCAGCAGCCGAGGGACAGGAGGGATGGCGGATACGCAGTATTTT
>many|TRBV7-8|TRBJ1-4|TRBD1
CASSPVRGFGEKLFF
TGTGCCAGCAGCCCGGTCAGGGGGTTTGGTGAAAAACTGTTTTTT
>NA|TRBV5-1|TRBJ2-7|NA
CASSEDRDYEQYF
TGCGCCAGCAGTGAGGACAGAGACTACGAGCAGTACTTC
>many|TRBV7-2|TRBJ2-1|TRBD2
CASSFEGLAGYNEQFF
TGTGCCAGCAGCTTCGAGGGGCTAGCGGGATACAATGAGCAGTTCTTC
>few|TRBV19|TRBJ2-2|NA
CASTSARLEGGGELFF
TGTGCCAGTACCTCCGCCCGACTAGAAGGTGGCGGGGAGCTGTTTTTT
>many|TRBV12-3/TRBV12-4|TRBJ2-1|NA
CASTPWGHSSYNEQFF
TGTGCCAGCACCCCATGGGGGCACAGCTCCTACAATGAGCAGTTCTTC